This T cell receptor beta chain was sequenced in a study of cytomegalovirus exposure and HLA in healthy donors. This clone was seen only once. PCR involved 60 Vbeta and 13 Jbeta primers. Data came from immunoSEQ multiplex PCR; TCRdb stores just in-frame clones and leaves some out. This table holds fewer than 70,000 clones, 75% to 90% found once. Germline V gene sequence: CDR1 SGHTA, CDR2 FQGNSA. The ends were cut back, 5 bases at V and 1 base at J, with 8 bases in the middle. The CDR3 covers 13 residues. This TCR was sampled from a woman between 35 and 50 years old in good health and CMV-seronegative. Sequenced material: PBMCs. The chain carries TRBV7-2 and TRBJ1-1, with D perhaps matching TRBD1 (5 bases). CDR3 DNA: TGTGCCAGCAGCCCAGGACAGAACACTGAAGCTTTCTTT. Residues: CASSPGQNTEAFF.